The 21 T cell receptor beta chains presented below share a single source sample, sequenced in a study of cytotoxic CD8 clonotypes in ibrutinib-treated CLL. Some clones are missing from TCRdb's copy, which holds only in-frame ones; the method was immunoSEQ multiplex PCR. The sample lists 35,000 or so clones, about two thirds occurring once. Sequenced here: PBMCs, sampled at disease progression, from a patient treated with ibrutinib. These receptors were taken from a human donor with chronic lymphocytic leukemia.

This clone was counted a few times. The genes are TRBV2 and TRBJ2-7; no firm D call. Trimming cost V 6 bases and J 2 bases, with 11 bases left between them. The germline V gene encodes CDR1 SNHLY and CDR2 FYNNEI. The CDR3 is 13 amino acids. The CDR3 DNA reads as TGTGCCAGCAGGGCCGACGGACCCTACGAGCAGTACTTC. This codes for CASRADGPYEQYF.

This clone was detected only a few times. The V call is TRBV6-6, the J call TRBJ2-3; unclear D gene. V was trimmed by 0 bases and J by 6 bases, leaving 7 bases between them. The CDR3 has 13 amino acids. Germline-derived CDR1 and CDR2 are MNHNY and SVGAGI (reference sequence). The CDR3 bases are TGTGCCAGCAGTTACTCACCCATGGATACGCAGTATTTT. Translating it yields CASSYSPMDTQYF.

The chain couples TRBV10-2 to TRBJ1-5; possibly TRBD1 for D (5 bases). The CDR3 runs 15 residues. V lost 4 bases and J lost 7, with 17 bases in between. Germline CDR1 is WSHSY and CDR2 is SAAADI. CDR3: CASSVAAGSGQPQHF. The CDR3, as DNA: TGCGCCAGCAGTGTGGCTGCAGGATCAGGGCAGCCCCAGCATTTT.

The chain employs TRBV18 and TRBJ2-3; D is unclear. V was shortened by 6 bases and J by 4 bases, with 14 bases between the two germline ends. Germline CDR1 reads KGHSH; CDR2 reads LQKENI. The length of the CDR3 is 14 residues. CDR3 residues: CASSLGVKADTQYF. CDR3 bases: TGTGCCAGCTCCCTTGGGGTTAAGGCAGATACGCAGTATTTT.

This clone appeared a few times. DNA of the CDR3: TGTGCCAGCAGGATGGACAGGAATGAAAAACTGTTTTTT. Encoded protein: CASRMDRNEKLFF. The gene calls are TRBV2 and TRBJ1-4, with 7 bases lining up with TRBD1. The length of the CDR3 is 13 residues. The V and J ends lost 6 bases and 5 bases, in that order; junction bases with no gene match: 3. The germline CDR1 and CDR2 sequences are SNHLY and FYNNEI.

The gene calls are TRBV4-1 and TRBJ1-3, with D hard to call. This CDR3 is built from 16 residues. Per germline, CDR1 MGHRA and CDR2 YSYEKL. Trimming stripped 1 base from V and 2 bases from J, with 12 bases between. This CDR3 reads CASSQGLFGTGNTIYF. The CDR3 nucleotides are TGCGCCAGCAGCCAAGGGTTGTTTGGCACTGGAAACACCATATATTTT.

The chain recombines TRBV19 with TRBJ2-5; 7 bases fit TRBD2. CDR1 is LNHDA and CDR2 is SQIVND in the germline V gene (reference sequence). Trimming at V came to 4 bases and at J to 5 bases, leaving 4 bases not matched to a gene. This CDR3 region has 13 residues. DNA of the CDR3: TGTGCCAGTAGTACTGGACTAGGGGAGACCCAGTACTTC. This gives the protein CASSTGLGETQYF.

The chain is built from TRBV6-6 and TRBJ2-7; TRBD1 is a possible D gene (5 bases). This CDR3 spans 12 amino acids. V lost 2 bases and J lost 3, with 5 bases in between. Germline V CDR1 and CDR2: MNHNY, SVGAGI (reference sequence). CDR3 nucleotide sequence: TGTGCCAGCAGTTACGACAGCTACGAGCAGTACTTC. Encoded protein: CASSYDSYEQYF.

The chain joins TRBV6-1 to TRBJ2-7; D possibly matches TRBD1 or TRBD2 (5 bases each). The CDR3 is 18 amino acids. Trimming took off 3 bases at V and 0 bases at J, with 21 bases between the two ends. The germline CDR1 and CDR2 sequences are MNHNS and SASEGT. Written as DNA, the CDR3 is TGTGCCAGCAGTGAGCTCTCCGGGACCTGGGGATTCTCCTACGAGCAGTACTTC. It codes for CASSELSGTWGFSYEQYF.

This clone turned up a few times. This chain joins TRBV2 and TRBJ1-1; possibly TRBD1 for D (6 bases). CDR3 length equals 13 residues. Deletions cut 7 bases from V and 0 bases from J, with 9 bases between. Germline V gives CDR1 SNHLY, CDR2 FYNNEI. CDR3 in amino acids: CASTGQLNTEAFF. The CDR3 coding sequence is TGTGCCAGCACCGGACAGTTGAACACTGAAGCTTTCTTT.

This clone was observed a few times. CDR3 in amino acids: CASSLVGLLEETQYF. The DNA for the CDR3 is TGCGCCAGCAGCTTGGTAGGCCTCCTCGAAGAGACCCAGTACTTC. The chain uses TRBV5-1 and TRBJ2-5; D is unclear. The CDR3 is 15 residues long. The ends were cut back, 0 bases at V and 3 bases at J, with 12 bases in the middle. The germline V gene encodes CDR1 SGHRS and CDR2 YFSETQ.

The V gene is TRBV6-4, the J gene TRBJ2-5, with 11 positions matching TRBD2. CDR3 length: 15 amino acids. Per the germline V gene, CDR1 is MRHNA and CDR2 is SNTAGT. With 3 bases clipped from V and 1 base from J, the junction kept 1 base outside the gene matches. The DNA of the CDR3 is TGTGCCAGCAGTGATGGGACTAGCGGCCAAGAGACCCAGTACTTC. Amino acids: CASSDGTSGQETQYF.

This CDR3 reads CASSQGEAVDSPLHF. The DNA for the CDR3 is TGCGCCAGCAGCCAAGGGGAGGCAGTTGATTCACCCCTCCACTTT. V is TRBV4-1 and J is TRBJ1-6; D not resolved. The CDR3 runs to 15 residues. Germline lookup yields CDR1 MGHRA and CDR2 YSYEKL. Trimming took off 1 base at V and 8 bases at J, with 12 bases between the two ends.

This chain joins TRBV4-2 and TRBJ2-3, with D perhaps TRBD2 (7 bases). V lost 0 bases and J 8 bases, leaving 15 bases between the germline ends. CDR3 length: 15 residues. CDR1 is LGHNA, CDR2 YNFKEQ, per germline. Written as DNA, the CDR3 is TGTGCCAGCAGCCAAGATCGGGGGGCAAGCGGTACGCAGTATTTT. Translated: CASSQDRGASGTQYF.

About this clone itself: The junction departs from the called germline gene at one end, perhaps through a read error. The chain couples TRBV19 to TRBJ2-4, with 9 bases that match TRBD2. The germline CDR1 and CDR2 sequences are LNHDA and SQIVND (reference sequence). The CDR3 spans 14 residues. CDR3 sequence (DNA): TGTGCCAGTAGTAGGGGACTAGCCGAAAACATTCAGTACTTC. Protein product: CASSRGLAENIQYF.

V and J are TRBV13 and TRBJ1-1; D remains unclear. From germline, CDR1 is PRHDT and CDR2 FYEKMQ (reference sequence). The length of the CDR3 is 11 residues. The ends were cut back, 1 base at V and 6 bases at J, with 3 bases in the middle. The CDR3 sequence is CASSLVAEAFF. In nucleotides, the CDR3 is TGTGCCAGCAGCTTAGTAGCTGAAGCTTTCTTT. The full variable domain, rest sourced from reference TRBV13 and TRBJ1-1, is AAGVIQSPRHLIKEKRETATLKCYPIPRHDTVYWYQQGPGQDPQFLISFYEKMQSDKGSIPDRFSAQQFSDYHSELNMSSLELGDSALYFCASSLVAEAFFGQGTRLTVV.

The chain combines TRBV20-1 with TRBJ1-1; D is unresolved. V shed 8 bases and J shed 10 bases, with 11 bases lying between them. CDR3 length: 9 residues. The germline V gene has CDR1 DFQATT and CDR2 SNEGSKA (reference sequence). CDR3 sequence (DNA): TGCAGTACCACCCCGGGAGCTTTCTTT. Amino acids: CSTTPGAFF.

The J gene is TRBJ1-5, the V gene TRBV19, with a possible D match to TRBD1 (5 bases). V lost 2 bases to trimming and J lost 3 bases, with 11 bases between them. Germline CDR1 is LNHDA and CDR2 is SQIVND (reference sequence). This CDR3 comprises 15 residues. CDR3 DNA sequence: TGTGCCAGTAGTATAAGCCCCAGGGCCAATCAGCCCCAGCATTTT. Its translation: CASSISPRANQPQHF. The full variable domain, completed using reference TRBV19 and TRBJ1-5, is DGGITQSPKYLFRKEGQNVTLSCEQNLNHDAMYWYRQDPGQGLRLIYYSQIVNDFQKGDIAEGYSVSREKKESFPLTVTSAQKNPTAFYLCASSISPRANQPQHFGDGTRLSIL.

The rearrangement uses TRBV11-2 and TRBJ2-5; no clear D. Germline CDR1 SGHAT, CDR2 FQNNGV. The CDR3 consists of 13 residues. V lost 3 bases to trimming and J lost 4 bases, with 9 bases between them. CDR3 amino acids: CASSFGERETQYF. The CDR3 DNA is TGTGCCAGCAGCTTCGGTGAGCGAGAGACCCAGTACTTC.

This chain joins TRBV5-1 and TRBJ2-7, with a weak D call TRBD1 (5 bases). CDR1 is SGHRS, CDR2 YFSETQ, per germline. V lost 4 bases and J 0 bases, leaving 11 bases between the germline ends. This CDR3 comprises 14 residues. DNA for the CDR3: TGCGCCAGCAGCAAGGACATGCGCTCCTACGAGCAGTACTTC. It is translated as CASSKDMRSYEQYF.

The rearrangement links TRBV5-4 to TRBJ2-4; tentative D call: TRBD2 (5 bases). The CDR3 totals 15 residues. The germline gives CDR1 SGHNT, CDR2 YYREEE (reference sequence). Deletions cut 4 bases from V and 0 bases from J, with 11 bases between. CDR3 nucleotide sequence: TGTGCCAGCAGCCCCACGGACTTAGCCAAAAACATTCAGTACTTC. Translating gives CASSPTDLAKNIQYF.